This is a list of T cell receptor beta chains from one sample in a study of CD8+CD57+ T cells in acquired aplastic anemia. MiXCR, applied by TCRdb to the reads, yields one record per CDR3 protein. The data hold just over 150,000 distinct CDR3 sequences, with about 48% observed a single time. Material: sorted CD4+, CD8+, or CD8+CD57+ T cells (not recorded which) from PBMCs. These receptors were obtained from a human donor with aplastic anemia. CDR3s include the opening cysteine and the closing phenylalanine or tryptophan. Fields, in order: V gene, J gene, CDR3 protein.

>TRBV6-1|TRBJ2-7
CATRAGSSYEQYF
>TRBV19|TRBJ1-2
CASTTGPNYGYTF
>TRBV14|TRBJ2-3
CASSQDRGGTDTQYF
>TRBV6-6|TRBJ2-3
CASSYSTQFTDTQYF
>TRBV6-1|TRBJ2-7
CASSESLTEQYF
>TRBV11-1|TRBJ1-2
CASSLAPPYRPVDYGYTF
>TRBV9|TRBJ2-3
CASSGHTDTQYF
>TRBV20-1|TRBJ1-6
CSARVGYNSPLHF
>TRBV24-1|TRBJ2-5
CATSELTGGKETQYF
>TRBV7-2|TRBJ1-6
CASSLARGPLHF
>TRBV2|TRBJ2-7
CASRNQGTYEQYF
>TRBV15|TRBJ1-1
CATSRTGTEAFF
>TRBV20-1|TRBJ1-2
CSARTDRGHSGYTF
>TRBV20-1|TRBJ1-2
CSATGGDYGFTF
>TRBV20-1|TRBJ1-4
CSARDSSTNGKLFF
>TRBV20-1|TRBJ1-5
CSAKQDTVQPQHF
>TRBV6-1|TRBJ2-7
CASKLAGSYEQYF
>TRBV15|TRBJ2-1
CATSSRQVFNEQFF
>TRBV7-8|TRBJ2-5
CASSPDPVETQYF
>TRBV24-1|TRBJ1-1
CATSGPLGAFF
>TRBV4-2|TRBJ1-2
CASSQEVRGSYGYTF
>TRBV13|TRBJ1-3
CASSAVGGQWSTGNTIYF
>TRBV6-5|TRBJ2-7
CASSYSAQGTYEQYF
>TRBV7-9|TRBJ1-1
CASSMTLNTGAFF
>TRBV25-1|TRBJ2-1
CASGGLAGGPTDEQFF
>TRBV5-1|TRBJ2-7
CASSLGEMQYF
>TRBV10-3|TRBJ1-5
CAISESGQGQEPQHF
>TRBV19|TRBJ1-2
CASSEAGRYYGYTF
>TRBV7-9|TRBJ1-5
CASSARADGQPQHF
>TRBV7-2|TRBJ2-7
CASSLAERVTYEQYF
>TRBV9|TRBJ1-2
CASSAYRGLGYTF
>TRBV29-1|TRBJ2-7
CSVVETGGSGQYF
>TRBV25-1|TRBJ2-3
CASSWGGSTDTQYF
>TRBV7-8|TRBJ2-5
CASSLWQGETQYF
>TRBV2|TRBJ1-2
CASSEGQGAYGYTF
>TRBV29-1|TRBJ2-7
CSAHPGGSGRALREQYF
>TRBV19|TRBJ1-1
CASEVTGRGTEAFF
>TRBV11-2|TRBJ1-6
CASTRDRSPLHF
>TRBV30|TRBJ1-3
CAWSQGSGNTIYF
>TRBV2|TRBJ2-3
CASSGVPTDTQYF
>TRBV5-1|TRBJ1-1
CASSPLGTATEAFF
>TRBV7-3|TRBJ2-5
CASSLTPSPQQGTQYF
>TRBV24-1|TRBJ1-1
CATSGTGTGAEAFF
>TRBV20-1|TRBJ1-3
CSARQAYSGNTIYF
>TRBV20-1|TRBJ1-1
CSARRGQYLNTEAFF
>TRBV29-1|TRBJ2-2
CSAGTSGRNGELFF
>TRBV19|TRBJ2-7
CASSIAGGSYEQYF
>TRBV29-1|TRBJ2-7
CSADIGQGGFEQYF
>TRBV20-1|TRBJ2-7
CSARDRRDPYEQYF
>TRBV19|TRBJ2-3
CASSIDPRGTDTQYF
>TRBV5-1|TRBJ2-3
CASRSDAYTDTQYF
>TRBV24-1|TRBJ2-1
CATSDENLGQDNEQFF
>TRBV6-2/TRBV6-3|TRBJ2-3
CASSYPGQFTDTQYF
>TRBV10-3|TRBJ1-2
CAISEPGGNYGYTF
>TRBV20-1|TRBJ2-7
CSARPTSGISYEQYF
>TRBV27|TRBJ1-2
CASSFGRGLNYGYTF
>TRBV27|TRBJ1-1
CASSLQQGANTEAFF
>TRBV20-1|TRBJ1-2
CSARGTGEEEGYTF